One and the same sample provided the 2 T cell receptor beta chains below, sequenced in a study of T-cell reconstitution after alpha-beta-depleted transplantation in children. Researchers prepared the TCRbeta library using unique molecular identifiers, the study reports. MiXCR was run by TCRdb on the PCR reads, yielding one entry per CDR3 protein. The table lists roughly 500,000 distinct CDR3 sequences, approximately 20% of them singletons. The sequencing here drew on PBMCs from the stem cell graft donor, taken from the stem cell graft. These TCRs come from a human donor who donated a stem cell graft to a child with acute lymphoblastic leukemia.

This clonotype was observed a handful of times. V and J are TRBV10-2 and TRBJ2-7; 7 bases align to TRBD1. The V gene's germline CDR1 is WSHSY and CDR2 SAAADI. The CDR3 loop spans 13 amino acids. V was clipped by 3 bases and J by 2 bases; unmatched bases: 1. This chain's CDR3 is CASSDRGTYEQYF. CDR3 coding DNA: TGCGCCAGCAGTGACAGGGGGACCTACGAGCAGTACTTC.

This clonotype was observed a few times. This chain connects TRBV28 to TRBJ2-2; D call uncertain. Germline V gene sequence: CDR1 MDHEN, CDR2 SYDVKM. The CDR3 is 14 amino acids. Trimming left V 6 bases short and J 2 bases short, with 10 bases between. CDR3 sequence: CASSHDGNTGELFF. The CDR3 DNA sequence: TGTGCCAGCAGCCATGACGGCAACACCGGGGAGCTGTTTTTT.